In its sample, the clone carrying this T cell receptor (beta chain) was seen once. Its target is unknown. Trimming at V came to 9 bases and at J to 6 bases, leaving 16 bases not matched to a gene. The CDR3 sequence is 16 residues long. Germline values: CDR1 WSHSY, CDR2 SAAADI. The source of the sample is a study of T cell responses to AZD1222 COVID-19 vaccine. Study information: Analysis merged second doses at about 4 or about 12 weeks.

Overall study findings and caveats: Donors were mostly white British, more females; clonal diversity possibly underestimated. Spike-specific TCR breadth rose after two AZD1222 doses, and depth rose as well. Sampling captured repertoires only after the peak T cell response.

Profiled with immunoSEQ multiplex PCR; TCRdb holds only in-frame clones, not every one. In the table there are fewer than 150,000 clones, 93% of which are singletons. Here the sequenced sample was peripheral blood, taken on day 0 of AZD1222 vaccination. This clonotype originated in an adult in good health. The chain links TRBV10-2 to TRBJ2-1, with TRBD2 matching 8 bases. The CDR3, as DNA: TGCGCCAGAATCTCTTACCCTAGCGGGTTACCCAATGAGCAGTTCTTC. Translated, it gives CARISYPSGLPNEQFF.